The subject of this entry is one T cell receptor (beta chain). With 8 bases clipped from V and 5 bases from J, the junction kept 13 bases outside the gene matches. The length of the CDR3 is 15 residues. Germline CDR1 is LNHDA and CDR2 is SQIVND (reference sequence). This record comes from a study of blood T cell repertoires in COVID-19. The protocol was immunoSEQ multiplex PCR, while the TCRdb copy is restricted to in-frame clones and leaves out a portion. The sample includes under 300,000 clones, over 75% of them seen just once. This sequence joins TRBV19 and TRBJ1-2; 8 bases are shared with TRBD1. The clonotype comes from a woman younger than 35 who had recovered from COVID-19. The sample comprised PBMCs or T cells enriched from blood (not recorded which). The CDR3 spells CASQNTTRTGYGYTF. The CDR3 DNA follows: TGTGCCAGTCAGAATACTACCAGGACAGGGTATGGCTACACCTTC. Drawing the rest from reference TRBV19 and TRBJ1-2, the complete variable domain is DGGITQSPKYLFRKEGQNVTLSCEQNLNHDAMYWYRQDPGQGLRLIYYSQIVNDFQKGDIAEGYSVSREKKESFPLTVTSAQKNPTAFYLCASQNTTRTGYGYTFGSGTRLTVV.